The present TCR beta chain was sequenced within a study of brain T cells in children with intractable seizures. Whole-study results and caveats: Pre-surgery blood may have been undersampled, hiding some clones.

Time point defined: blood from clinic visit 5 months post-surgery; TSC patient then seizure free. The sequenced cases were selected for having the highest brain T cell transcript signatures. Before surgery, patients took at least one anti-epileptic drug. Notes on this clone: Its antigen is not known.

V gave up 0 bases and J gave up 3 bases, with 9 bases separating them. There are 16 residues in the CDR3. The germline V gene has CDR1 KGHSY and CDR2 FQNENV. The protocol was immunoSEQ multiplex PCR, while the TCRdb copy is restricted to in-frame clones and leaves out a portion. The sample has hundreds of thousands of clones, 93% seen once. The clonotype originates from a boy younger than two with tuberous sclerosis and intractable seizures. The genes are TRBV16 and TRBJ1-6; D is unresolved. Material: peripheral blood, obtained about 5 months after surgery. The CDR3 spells CASSQSPGDYNSPLHF. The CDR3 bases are TGTGCCAGCAGCCAATCCCCAGGTGACTATAATTCACCCCTCCACTTT.